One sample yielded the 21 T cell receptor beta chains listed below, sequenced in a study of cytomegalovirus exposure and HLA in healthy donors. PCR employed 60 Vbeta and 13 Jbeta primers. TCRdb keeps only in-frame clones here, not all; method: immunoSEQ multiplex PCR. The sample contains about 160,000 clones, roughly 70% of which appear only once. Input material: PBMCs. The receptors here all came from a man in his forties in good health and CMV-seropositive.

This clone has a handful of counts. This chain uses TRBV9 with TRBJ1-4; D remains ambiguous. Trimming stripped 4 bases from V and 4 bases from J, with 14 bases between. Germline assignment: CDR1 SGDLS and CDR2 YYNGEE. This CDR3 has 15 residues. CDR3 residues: CASSLQTALNEKLFF. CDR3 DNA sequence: TGTGCCAGCAGCCTACAGACGGCGCTTAATGAAAAACTGTTTTTT.

The CDR3 DNA reads as TGTGCCAGCAGCATTAAGGGGGCGTGGGGCGGGGAGCTGTTTTTT. It encodes CASSIKGAWGGELFF. The rearrangement links TRBV9 to TRBJ2-2, with 7 bases aligning to TRBD1. V shed 4 bases and J 7 bases; nucleotides not matched to a gene: 10. This CDR3 has 15 amino acids. Germline CDR1 SGDLS, CDR2 YYNGEE.

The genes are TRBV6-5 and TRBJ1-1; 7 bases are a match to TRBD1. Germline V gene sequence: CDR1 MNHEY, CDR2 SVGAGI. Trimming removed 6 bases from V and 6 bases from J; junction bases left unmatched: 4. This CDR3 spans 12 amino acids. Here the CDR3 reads CASRQGDAEAFF. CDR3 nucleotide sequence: TGTGCCAGCAGGCAGGGGGACGCTGAAGCTTTCTTT.

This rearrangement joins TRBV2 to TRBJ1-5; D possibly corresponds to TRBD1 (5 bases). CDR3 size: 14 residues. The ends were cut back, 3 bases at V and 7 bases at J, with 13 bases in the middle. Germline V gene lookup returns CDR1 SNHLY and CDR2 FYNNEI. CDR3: CASSDSGGNQPQHF. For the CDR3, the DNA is TGTGCCAGCAGTGATTCCGGGGGGAACCAGCCCCAGCATTTT.

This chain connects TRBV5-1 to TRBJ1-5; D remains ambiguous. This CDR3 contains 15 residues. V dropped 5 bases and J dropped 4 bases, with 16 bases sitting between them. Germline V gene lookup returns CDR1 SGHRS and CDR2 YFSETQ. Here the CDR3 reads CASSTGSPGNQPQHF. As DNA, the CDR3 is TGCGCCAGCAGTACCGGGTCCCCTGGGAATCAGCCCCAGCATTTT.

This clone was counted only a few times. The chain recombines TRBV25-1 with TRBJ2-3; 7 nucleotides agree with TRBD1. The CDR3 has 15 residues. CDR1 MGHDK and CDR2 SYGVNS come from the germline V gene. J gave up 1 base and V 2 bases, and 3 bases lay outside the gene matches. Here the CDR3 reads CASSEPQGGTDTQYF. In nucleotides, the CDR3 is TGTGCCAGCAGTGAACCCCAGGGGGGCACAGATACGCAGTATTTT. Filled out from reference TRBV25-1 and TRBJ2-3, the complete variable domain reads EADIYQTPRYLVIGTGKKITLECSQTMGHDKMYWYQQDPGMELHLIHYSYGVNSTEKGDLSSESTVSRIRTEHFPLTLESARPSHTSQYLCASSEPQGGTDTQYFGPGTRLTVL.

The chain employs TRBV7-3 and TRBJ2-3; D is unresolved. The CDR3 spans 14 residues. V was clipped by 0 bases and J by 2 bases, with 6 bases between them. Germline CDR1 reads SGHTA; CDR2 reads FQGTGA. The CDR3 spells CASSLTRVTDTQYF. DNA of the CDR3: TGTGCCAGCAGCTTAACGCGTGTCACAGATACGCAGTATTTT.

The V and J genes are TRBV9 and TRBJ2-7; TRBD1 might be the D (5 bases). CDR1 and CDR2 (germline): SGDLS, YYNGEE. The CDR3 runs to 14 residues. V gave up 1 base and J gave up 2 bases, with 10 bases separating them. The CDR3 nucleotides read TGTGCCAGCAGCGTATATGACAGAACCTACGAGCAGTACTTC. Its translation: CASSVYDRTYEQYF.

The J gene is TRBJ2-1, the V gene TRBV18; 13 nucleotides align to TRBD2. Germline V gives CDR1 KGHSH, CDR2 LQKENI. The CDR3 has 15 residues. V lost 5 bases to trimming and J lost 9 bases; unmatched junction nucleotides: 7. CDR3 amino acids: CASSFSLAGGPEQFF. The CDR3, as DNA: TGTGCCAGCTCATTCTCACTAGCGGGGGGGCCTGAGCAGTTCTTC.

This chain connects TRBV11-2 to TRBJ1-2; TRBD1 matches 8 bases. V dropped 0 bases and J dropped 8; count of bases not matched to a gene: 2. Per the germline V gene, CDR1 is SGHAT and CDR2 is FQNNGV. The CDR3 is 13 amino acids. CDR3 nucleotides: TGTGCCAGCAGCTTAGACAGGGGGCGGGGCTACACCTTC. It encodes CASSLDRGRGYTF.

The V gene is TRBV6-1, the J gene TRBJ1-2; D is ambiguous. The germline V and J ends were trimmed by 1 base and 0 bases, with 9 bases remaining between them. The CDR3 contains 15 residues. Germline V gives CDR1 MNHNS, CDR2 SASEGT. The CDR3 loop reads CASSEVKATNYGYTF. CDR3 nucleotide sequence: TGTGCCAGCAGTGAAGTGAAAGCGACTAACTATGGCTACACCTTC.

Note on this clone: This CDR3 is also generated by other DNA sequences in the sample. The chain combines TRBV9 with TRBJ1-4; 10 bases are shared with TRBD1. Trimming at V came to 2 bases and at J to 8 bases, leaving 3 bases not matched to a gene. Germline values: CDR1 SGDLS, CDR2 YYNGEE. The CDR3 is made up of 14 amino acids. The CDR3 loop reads CASSVGQGVEKLFF. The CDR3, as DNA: TGTGCCAGCAGCGTCGGACAGGGGGTAGAAAAACTGTTTTTT.

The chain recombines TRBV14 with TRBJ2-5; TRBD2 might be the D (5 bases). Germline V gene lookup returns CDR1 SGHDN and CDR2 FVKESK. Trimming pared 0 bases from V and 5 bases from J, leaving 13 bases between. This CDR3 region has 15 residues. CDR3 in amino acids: CASSQDRGKVETQYF. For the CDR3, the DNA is TGTGCCAGCAGCCAAGATCGGGGAAAAGTGGAGACCCAGTACTTC.

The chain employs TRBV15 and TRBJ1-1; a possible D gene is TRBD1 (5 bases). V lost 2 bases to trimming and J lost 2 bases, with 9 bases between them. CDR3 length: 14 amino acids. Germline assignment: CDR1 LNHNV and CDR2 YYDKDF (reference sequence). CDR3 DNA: TGTGCCACCAGCAGACAAACAGGCAACACTGAAGCTTTCTTT. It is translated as CATSRQTGNTEAFF.

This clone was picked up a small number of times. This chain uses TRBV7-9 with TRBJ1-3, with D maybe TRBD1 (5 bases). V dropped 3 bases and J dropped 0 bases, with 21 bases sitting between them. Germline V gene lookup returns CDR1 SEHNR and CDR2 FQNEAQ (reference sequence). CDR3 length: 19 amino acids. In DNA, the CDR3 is TGTGCCAGCAGCTTTGATGGTTGGGGGGTGCACACCTCTGGAAACACCATATATTTT. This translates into CASSFDGWGVHTSGNTIYF.

The CDR3 spells CASSPGQGRDEQYF. In DNA form, the CDR3 reads TGTGCCAGCAGCCCCGGACAGGGCCGGGACGAGCAGTACTTC. The V call is TRBV27, the J call TRBJ2-7, with 8 bases lining up with TRBD1. Germline assignment: CDR1 MNHEY and CDR2 SMNVEV (reference sequence). Trimming at V came to 6 bases and at J to 5 bases, leaving 9 bases not matched to a gene. The CDR3 is 14 residues long.

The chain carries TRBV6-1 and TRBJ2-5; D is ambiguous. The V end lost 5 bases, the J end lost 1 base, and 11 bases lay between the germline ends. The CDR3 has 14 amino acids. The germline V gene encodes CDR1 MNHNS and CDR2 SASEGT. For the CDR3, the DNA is TGTGCCAGCAGTCCTATTAGGAGCCAAGAGACCCAGTACTTC. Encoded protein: CASSPIRSQETQYF.

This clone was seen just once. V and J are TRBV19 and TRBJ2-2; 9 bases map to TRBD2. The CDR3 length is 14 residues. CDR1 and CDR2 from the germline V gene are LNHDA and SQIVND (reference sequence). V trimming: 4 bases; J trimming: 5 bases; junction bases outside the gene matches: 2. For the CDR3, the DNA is TGTGCCAGTAGTACAGCGGGGGGAACCGGGGAGCTGTTTTTT. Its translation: CASSTAGGTGELFF.

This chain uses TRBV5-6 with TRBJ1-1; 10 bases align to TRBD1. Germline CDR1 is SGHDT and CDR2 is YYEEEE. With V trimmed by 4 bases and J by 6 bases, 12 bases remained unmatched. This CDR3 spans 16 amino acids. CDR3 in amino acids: CASSTDRGTAKPEAFF. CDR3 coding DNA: TGTGCCAGCAGCACGGACAGGGGGACCGCGAAACCTGAAGCTTTCTTT.

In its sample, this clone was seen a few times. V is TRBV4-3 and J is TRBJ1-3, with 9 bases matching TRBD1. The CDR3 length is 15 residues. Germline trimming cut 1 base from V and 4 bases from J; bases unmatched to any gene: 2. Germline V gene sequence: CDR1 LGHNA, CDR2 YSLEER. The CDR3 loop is CASSQGTGEGNTIYF. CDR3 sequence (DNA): TGCGCCAGCAGCCAAGGGACAGGGGAAGGAAACACCATATATTTT.

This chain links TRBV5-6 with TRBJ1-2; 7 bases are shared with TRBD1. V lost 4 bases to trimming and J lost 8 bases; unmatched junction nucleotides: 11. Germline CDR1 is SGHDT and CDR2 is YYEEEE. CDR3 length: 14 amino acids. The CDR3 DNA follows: TGTGCCAGCAGCCCGACAGGGATGACGGGCGGCTACACCTTC. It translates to CASSPTGMTGGYTF.